The clone carrying this TCR beta chain was observed a single time. As yet, its antigen is unknown. This record comes from a study of siplizumab effects on memory and regulatory T cells. Germline V gene sequence: CDR1 SGHTA, CDR2 FQGTGA. Trimming at V came to 4 bases and at J to 5 bases, leaving 8 bases not matched to a gene. This CDR3 has 15 amino acids. General study results and limits: Solely a minor proportion of alloreactive clones could be assigned to unstimulated subsets. There was no confirmation of the suppressive function of proliferating Tregs from siplizumab cultures. Significantly reduced by siplizumab was the cumulative frequency of alloreactive sequences, namely those traceable to unstimulated CD4+ memory cells. Phenotypic classification as naive or memory proved unattainable for roughly 75-96% of proliferating CD4+ or CD8+ clones.

The method was immunoSEQ multiplex PCR; TCRdb's version includes in-frame clones alone and lacks a portion of them. This sample yields approximately 82,000 clones, of which roughly 90% are seen a single time; roughly 1.4% belongs to the top ten. Sequencing input: Tregs sorted from blood. The rearrangement joins TRBV7-3 to TRBJ2-1; TRBD2 agrees at 7 bases. The TCR was taken from a human donor in good health. CDR3 loop: CASSSRGLPNNEQFF. DNA for the CDR3: TGTGCCAGCAGCTCGAGGGGACTACCGAACAATGAGCAGTTCTTC.